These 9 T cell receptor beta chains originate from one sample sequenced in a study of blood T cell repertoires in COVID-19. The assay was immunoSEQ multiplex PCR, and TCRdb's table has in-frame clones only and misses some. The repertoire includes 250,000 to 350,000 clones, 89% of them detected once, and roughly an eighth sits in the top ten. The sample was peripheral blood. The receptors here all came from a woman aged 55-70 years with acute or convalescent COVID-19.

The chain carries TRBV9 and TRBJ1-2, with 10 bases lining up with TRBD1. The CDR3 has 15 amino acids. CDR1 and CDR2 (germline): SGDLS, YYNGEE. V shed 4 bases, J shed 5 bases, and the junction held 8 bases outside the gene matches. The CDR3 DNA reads TGTGCCAGCAGCCCTTCGGGGACAGGGGCGTATGGCTACACCTTC. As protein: CASSPSGTGAYGYTF.

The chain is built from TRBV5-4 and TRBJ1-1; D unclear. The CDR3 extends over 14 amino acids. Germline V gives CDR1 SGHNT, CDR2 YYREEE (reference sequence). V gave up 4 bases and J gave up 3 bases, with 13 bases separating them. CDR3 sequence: CASSEWTGYTEAFF. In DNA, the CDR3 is TGTGCCAGCAGCGAGTGGACGGGATACACTGAAGCTTTCTTT.

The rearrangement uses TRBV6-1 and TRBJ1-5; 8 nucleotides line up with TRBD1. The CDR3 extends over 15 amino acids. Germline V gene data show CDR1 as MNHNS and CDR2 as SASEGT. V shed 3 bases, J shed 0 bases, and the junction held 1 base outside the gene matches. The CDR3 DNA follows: TGTGCCAGCAGTGACAGGGGGCCTAGCAATCAGCCCCAGCATTTT. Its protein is CASSDRGPSNQPQHF.

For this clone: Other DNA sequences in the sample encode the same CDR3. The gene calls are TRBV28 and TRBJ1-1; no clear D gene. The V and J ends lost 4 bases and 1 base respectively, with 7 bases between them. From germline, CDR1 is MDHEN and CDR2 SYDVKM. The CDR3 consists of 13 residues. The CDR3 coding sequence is TGTGCCAGCAGTTCCACCGGGAACACTGAAGCTTTCTTT. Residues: CASSSTGNTEAFF. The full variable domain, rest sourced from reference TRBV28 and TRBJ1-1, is DVKVTQSSRYLVKRTGEKVFLECVQDMDHENMFWYRQDPGLGLRLIYFSYDVKMKEKGDIPEGYSVSREKKERFSLILESASTNQTSMYLCASSSTGNTEAFFGQGTRLTVV.

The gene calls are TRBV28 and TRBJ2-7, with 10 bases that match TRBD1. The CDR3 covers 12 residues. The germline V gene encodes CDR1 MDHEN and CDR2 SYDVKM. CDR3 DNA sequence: TGTGCAACGACAGGGGGCGTCTACGAGCAGTACTTC. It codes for CATTGGVYEQYF.

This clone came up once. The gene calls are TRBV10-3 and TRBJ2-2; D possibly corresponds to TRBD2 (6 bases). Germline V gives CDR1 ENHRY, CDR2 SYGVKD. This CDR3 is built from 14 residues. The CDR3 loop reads CASRRGENTGELFF. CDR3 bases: TGTGCGAGCAGGCGCGGGGAGAACACCGGGGAGCTGTTTTTT.

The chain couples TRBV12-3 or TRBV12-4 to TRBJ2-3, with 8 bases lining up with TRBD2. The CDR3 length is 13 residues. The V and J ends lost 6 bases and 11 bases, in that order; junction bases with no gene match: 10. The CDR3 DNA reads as TGTGCCAGCAGCATCCGGGGGGGCCCTATGCAGTATTTT. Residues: CASSIRGGPMQYF.

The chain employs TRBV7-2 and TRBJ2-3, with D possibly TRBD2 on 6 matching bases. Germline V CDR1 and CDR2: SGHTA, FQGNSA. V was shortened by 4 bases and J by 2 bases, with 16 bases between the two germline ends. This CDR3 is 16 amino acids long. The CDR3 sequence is CASSYHSGLITDTQYF. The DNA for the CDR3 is TGTGCCAGCAGCTACCACTCGGGACTGATCACAGATACGCAGTATTTT.

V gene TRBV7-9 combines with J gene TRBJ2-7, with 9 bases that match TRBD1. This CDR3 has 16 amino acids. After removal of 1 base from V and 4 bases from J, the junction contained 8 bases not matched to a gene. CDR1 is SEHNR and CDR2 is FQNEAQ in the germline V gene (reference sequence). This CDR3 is CASSLVSGTGLYEQYF. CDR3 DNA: TGTGCCAGCAGCTTAGTTTCCGGGACAGGGTTGTACGAGCAGTACTTC.